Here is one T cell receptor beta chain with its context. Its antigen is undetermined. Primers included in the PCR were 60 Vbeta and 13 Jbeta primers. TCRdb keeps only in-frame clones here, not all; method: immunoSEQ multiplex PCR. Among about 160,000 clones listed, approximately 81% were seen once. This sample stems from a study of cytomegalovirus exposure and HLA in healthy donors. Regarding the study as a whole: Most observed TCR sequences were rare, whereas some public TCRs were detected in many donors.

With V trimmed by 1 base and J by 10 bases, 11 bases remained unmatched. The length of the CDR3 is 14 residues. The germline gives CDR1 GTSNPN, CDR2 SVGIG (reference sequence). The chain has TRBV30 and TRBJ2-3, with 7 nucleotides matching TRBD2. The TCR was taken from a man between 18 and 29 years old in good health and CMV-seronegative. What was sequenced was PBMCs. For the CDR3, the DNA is TGTGCCTGGAGTGACCACCCTGGGGGGGAGTCGCAGTATTTT. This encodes CAWSDHPGGESQYF.